A single sample gave rise to the 3 T cell receptor beta chains below, sequenced in a study of T cell responses to AZD1222 COVID-19 vaccine. Generated by immunoSEQ multiplex PCR, the TCRdb table keeps only in-frame clones and is missing some. The sample has about 140,000 clones; about 92% are singletons. The sample consisted of peripheral blood, taken 28 days after the second AZD1222 dose. The receptors were gathered from an adult who received the AZD1222 COVID-19 vaccine.

The V and J genes are TRBV5-1 and TRBJ2-7; 13 bases are shared with TRBD2. The CDR3 has 15 amino acids. After removal of 4 bases from V and 12 bases from J, the junction contained 13 bases not matched to a gene. From germline, CDR1 is SGHRS and CDR2 YFSETQ. The CDR3 DNA follows: TGCGCCAGCAGCGGGGGGACTAGCGGGGTGGAATTTCGGTACTTC. It is translated as CASSGGTSGVEFRYF.

V and J are TRBV21-1 and TRBJ1-1. TRBV21-1 is marked as a pseudogene. The CDR3 is 14 amino acids. The CDR3 DNA is TGTGCCAGCAGCAAGGGAAAGGCCGGGTCCTCAGCTTTCTTT. Its protein product is CASSKGKAGSSAFF.

The chain recombines TRBV19 with TRBJ2-6; 9 positions agree with TRBD2. V gave up 5 bases and J gave up 2 bases; unmatched junction bases: 7. The germline gives CDR1 LNHDA, CDR2 SQIVND (reference sequence). The CDR3 runs to 17 residues. DNA for the CDR3: TGTGCCAGTAGTCAGCCGCGGGGGGGCACTGGGGCCAACGTCCTGACTTTC. Translation: CASSQPRGGTGANVLTF.